This T cell receptor (beta chain) was recorded in a study of identical twins. Study-wide points: Conclusions came from cross-sectional statistical analysis, not from following the same donors. In zero-insertion analyses, partial confounding could arise from invariant MAIT and iNKT cells.

Template switching added a universal primer site, and cDNA bore unique molecular identifiers. TCRdb used MiXCR to reprocess the 5' RACE reads, holding one entry per CDR3 protein. Of 550,000 to 800,000 distinct CDR3 sequences listed, less than 9% are singletons. Comments on this clonotype: Its specificity is not known.

CDR1 is LGHDT and CDR2 is YNNKEL in the germline V gene (reference sequence). V gave up 1 base and J gave up 4 bases; unmatched junction bases: 5. The CDR3 has 15 amino acids. In addition, the sample was reused for a study of yellow fever vaccine responses in identical twins.

The sequence derives from a woman aged 18-29 years in good health. V usage is TRBV3-1 and J usage is TRBJ1-1; 8 bases agree with TRBD1. The specimen was PBMCs. The CDR3 DNA follows: TGTGCCAGCAGCCAAGGTCGGACAGGGAGCACTGAAGCTTTCTTT. Its translation is CASSQGRTGSTEAFF.